This T cell receptor beta chain was sequenced in a study of shared clonotypes between healthy human individuals. Findings and limits, study-wide: Four donors had about 5.1% of their naive CD4 clonotypes in common.

Only one count was recorded for this clone. Antigen unknown. V was clipped by 6 bases and J by 4 bases, with 15 bases between them. CDR3 length: 14 amino acids. Germline assignment: CDR1 MDHEN and CDR2 SYDVKM. Each replicate PCR on the sorted subsets used about 0.2 ug DNA (around 30,000 T cell genomes). Here immunoSEQ multiplex PCR was the method, and the copy in TCRdb shows in-frame clones only, minus some. The sample has roughly 1 million clones; around 78% are singletons. The rearrangement links TRBV28 to TRBJ1-2; tentatively, D is TRBD1 (6 bases). The origin of this receptor is a man aged 18 to 35 in good health. Some clones in this sample may be carry-over from other donors' samples. Material for sequencing was memory CD4+ T cells from PBMCs. Stated subset: CD45RA-negative fraction. The CDR3 loop reads CASSPPGGPYGYTF. CDR3 DNA: TGTGCCAGCAGCCCCCCCGGGGGCCCCTATGGCTACACCTTC.